This T cell receptor (beta chain) originates from a study of T cell repertoires in cytomegalovirus infection. The CDR3 consists of 16 residues. Trimming cost V 3 bases and J 1 base; bases outside gene matches: 6. TCRdb re-analysed the reads in MiXCR, keeping a single row per CDR3 protein. The repertoire consists of some 920,000 distinct CDR3 sequences, with approximately 31% occurring once and the leading ten covering about an eighth. This clonotype was recorded many times. Its antigen is as yet unknown. The rearrangement joins TRBV12-3 or TRBV12-4 to TRBJ2-1; TRBD2 matches 7 bases. The TCR sequence derives from a human donor in good health (CMV status not recorded). Some clones in this sample may be carry-over from other donors' samples. The specimen was cultured CD8+ T cells from PBMCs, collected from culture after CMV antigen stimulation. CDR3 in amino acids: CASSLGSGGSYNEQFF. Written as DNA, the CDR3 is TGTGCCAGCAGTTTGGGTTCGGGGGGTTCCTACAATGAGCAGTTCTTC.